This T cell receptor (beta chain) was captured in a study of early T cells in non-severe SARS-CoV-2 infection. On the study more broadly: From unsorted whole blood, bulk RNA was sequenced, and the chains remained unpaired.

From the 5' RACE reads, TCRdb called clonotypes with MiXCR, one entry per CDR3 protein. The sample holds some 60,000 distinct CDR3 sequences, 10% to 15% seen once. This clonotype was recorded at least ten times. The CDR3 covers 14 residues. Trimming removed 1 base from V and 3 bases from J, with 8 bases in between. CDR1 and CDR2 from the germline V gene are MDHEN and SYDVKM. This sequence was found in an adult who was a healthcare worker with PCR-confirmed SARS-CoV-2 infection or an uninfected control (not recorded which). Material: whole blood, obtained at baseline. This chain links TRBV28 with TRBJ2-3; D remains ambiguous. In nucleotides, the CDR3 is TGTGCCAGCAGTTTATCGGGTCCGACAGATACGCAGTATTTT. Translation gives CASSLSGPTDTQYF.